These 2 T cell receptor beta chains were all obtained from the same sample, sequenced in a study of T cell clusters in autoimmune cytopenias. Each sample's input was around 270 ng genomic DNA, 38,000 or so genome equivalents. Multiplex touch-down PCR amplified TRB using TRB-A and TRB-B pools in one tube. For each CDR3 protein, TCRdb gives one entry from its re-call of the multiplex PCR reads, without DNA. The sample table includes about 6,300 distinct CDR3 sequences. These same data were also listed under a study on T cell repertoires in aging, cancer and after chemotherapy.

The sample comprised peripheral blood. All receptors come from a human donor in good health.

This clonotype is classed as large (0.1 to 1%) by frequency. This chain uses TRBV19 with TRBJ2-2; lacking DNA, the TRBD1 call made by TCRdb goes unchecked. In germline, CDR1 is LNHDA, CDR2 SQIVND (reference sequence). This CDR3 region has 14 residues. CDR3 region: CASTDRGLSGELFF. The full variable domain, in which reference TRBV19 and TRBJ2-2 provide the parts outside the CDR3, is DGGITQSPKYLFRKEGQNVTLSCEQNLNHDAMYWYRQDPGQGLRLIYYSQIVNDFQKGDIAEGYSVSREKKESFPLTVTSAQKNPTAFYLCASTDRGLSGELFFGEGSRLTVL.

This clonotype ranks as medium-sized (0.01 to 0.1%) in terms of frequency. J is TRBJ2-3 and V is TRBV6-5; TCRdb picks TRBD2, but there is no DNA to check that call. Germline CDR1 MNHEY, CDR2 SVGAGI. The CDR3 consists of 15 residues. CDR3 sequence reads: CASSPAGPGTDTQYF.